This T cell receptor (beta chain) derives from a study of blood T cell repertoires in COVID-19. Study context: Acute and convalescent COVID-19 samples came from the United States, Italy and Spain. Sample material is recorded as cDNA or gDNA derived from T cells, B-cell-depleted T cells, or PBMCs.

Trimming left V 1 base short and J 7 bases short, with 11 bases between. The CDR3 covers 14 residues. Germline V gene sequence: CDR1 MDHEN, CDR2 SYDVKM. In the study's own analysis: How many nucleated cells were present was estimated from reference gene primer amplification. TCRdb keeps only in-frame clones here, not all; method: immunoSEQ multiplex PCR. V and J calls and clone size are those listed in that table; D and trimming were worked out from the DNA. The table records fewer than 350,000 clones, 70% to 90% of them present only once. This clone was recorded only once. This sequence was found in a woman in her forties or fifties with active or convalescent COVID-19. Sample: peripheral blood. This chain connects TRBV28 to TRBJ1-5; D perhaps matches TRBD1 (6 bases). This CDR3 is CASSLSQGGQPQHF. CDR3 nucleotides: TGTGCCAGCAGTTTATCACAGGGCGGGCAGCCCCAGCATTTT.